This T cell receptor (beta chain) was sequenced in a study of shared clonotypes between healthy human individuals. TCRdb's copy holds only in-frame clones and misses some; the assay was immunoSEQ multiplex PCR. The table shows fewer than 1.8 million clones, with approximately 98.5% occurring only once. Germline V CDR1 and CDR2: SGHRS, YFSETQ. V lost 5 bases, J lost 2 bases, and 16 bases stayed unmatched. This CDR3 comprises 17 residues. Sample: naive CD4+ T cells sorted from blood. Subset denoted: CD45RA+ positively selected. This chain joins TRBV5-1 and TRBJ2-7; TRBD2 aligns across 7 bases. The source is a young man in good health. CDR3 sequence: CASSFVTRTRSTYEQYF. As DNA, the CDR3 is TGCGCCAGCAGTTTTGTGACCCGGACTAGAAGCACCTACGAGCAGTACTTC.